A single sample gave rise to the 17 T cell receptor beta chains below, sequenced in a study of tissue T cells after allogeneic stem cell transplantation. The protocol was immunoSEQ multiplex PCR, while the TCRdb copy is restricted to in-frame clones and leaves out a portion. The sample yields around 7,700 clones, roughly 38% seen once. The time point: mouse harvest day 14 after allogeneic transplant. Mouse grafts combined 10^7 T-cell-depleted bone marrow cells with 10^6 splenic CD5+ T cells. The sequenced sample was skin. These receptors were obtained from a female BALB/c mouse given C57BL/6 T cells with graft-versus-host disease after an allogeneic hematopoietic cell transplant.

A word on this clone: Mouse gene names and germline throughout. The read finishes 1 residue shy of the CDR3 end, and the germline J gene is used to complete it. The V gene is TRBV26, the J gene TRBJ2-7, with TRBD2 matching 10 bases. CDR1 and CDR2 (germline): KGHPV, FQNQEV (reference sequence). The V segment lost 4 bases and the J segment 0 bases; nucleotides outside the gene matches: 3. The CDR3 runs to 15 residues. The CDR3 sequence: CASSQTGGNSYEQYF. The CDR3 bases that were read are TGTGCCAGCAGTCAGACTGGGGGGAACTCCTATGAACAGTAC.

Concerning this clone itself: Germline and genes: mouse. Read data end 1 residue before the CDR3 end; the end is taken from the germline J gene. This chain links TRBV26 with TRBJ2-4; the D gene is possibly TRBD1 (5 bases). The ends were cut back, 3 bases at V and 0 bases at J, with 10 bases in the middle. Germline values: CDR1 KGHPV, CDR2 FQNQEV (reference sequence). The CDR3 is made up of 15 amino acids. The CDR3 reads CASSLEGFSQNTLYF. The sequenced CDR3 bases are TGTGCCAGCAGTCTCGAGGGGTTTAGTCAAAACACCTTGTAC.

Comment on this clone: The gene names given are mouse names. Sequencing ends 1 residue short of the CDR3 end; the germline J gene provides the rest. The rearrangement joins TRBV26 to TRBJ1-6, with D perhaps matching TRBD1 (6 bases). TRBJ1-6 is treated as an ORF (open reading frame) with a function not yet certain. The V gene lost 0 bases and the J gene lost 7 bases, with 10 bases spanning the gap. The CDR3 totals 15 residues. Germline lookup yields CDR1 KGHPV and CDR2 FQNQEV (reference sequence). CDR3 DNA (partial): TGTGCCAGCAGTCTGTCCCCGGGACAAAATTCGCCCCTCTAC. It codes for CASSLSPGQNSPLY. The entire CDR3 protein is CASSLSPGQNSPLYF.

To note about this clone: Gene names follow the mouse nomenclature. The missing CDR3 end, 1 residue past where the read stops, is filled in from the germline J gene. V gene TRBV26 combines with J gene TRBJ2-7; 9 bases are a match to TRBD1. Germline loops: CDR1 KGHPV, CDR2 FQNQEV (reference sequence). The CDR3 length is 13 residues. The ends lost 2 bases at V and 7 bases at J; junction bases unmatched: 3. CDR3: CASSLGDRVEQYF. The part of the CDR3 DNA that was read is TGTGCCAGCAGTCTGGGGGACAGGGTAGAACAGTAC. Combining the CDR3 with reference TRBV26 and TRBJ2-7 gives the whole variable domain NSKVIQTPRYLVKGQGQKAKMRCIPEKGHPVVFWYQQNKNNEFKFLINFQNQEVLQQIDMTEKRFSAECPSNSPCSLEIQSSEAGDSALYLCASSLGDRVEQYFGPGTRLTVL.

Regarding this clone: The genes and germline here are from mouse. The sequenced fragment ends 1 residue before the CDR3 boundary, so the rest is inferred from the germline J gene. V and J are TRBV17 and TRBJ2-7; 10 bases align to TRBD2. V trimming: 7 bases; J trimming: 2 bases; junction bases outside the gene matches: 5. CDR1 is MNHDT, CDR2 YYDKIL, per germline. This CDR3 is 14 amino acids long. CDR3 sequence reads: CASTTGTGAYEQYF. The sequenced part of the CDR3 DNA is TGTGCTAGCACAACGGGGACTGGGGCCTATGAACAGTAC.

This clone showed up just a few times. Gene names refer to mouse genes. The read is 1 residue too short to cover the CDR3 end, so that end is filled in from the germline J gene. The same CDR3 is also encoded by other DNA sequences in this sample. V and J are TRBV26 and TRBJ2-5, with a weak D call TRBD2 (6 bases). Per the germline V gene, CDR1 is KGHPV and CDR2 is FQNQEV (reference sequence). This CDR3 contains 13 residues. Deletions cut 3 bases from V and 4 bases from J, with 8 bases between. CDR3 protein: CASSLPGEDTQYF. CDR3 bases read: TGTGCCAGCAGTCTCCCTGGGGAAGACACCCAGTAC. The full variable domain, in which reference TRBV26 and TRBJ2-5 provide the parts outside the CDR3, is NSKVIQTPRYLVKGQGQKAKMRCIPEKGHPVVFWYQQNKNNEFKFLINFQNQEVLQQIDMTEKRFSAECPSNSPCSLEIQSSEAGDSALYLCASSLPGEDTQYFGPGTRLLVL.

About this clone itself: Gene labels here are mouse ones. The read comes to an end 1 residue before the CDR3 does, leaving the germline J gene to fill in the end. V is TRBV26 and J is TRBJ2-2, with D perhaps being TRBD1 or TRBD2 (6 bases each). CDR1 and CDR2 (germline): KGHPV, FQNQEV (reference sequence). The CDR3 loop spans 15 amino acids. V dropped 3 bases and J dropped 4 bases, with 12 bases sitting between them. Incomplete CDR3 DNA: TGTGCCAGCAGTCTTGGGGGCGCGGGCACCGGGCAGCTCTAC. Protein: CASSLGGAGTGQLY. In full, the CDR3 reads CASSLGGAGTGQLYF.

As concerns this clone: Any gene name here is a mouse gene name. Read sequence stops 1 residue before the CDR3 end, and the germline J gene provides the missing end. V is TRBV3 and J is TRBJ2-2; 8 bases agree with TRBD1. The CDR3 extends over 15 amino acids. Germline trimming cut 3 bases from V and 4 bases from J; bases unmatched to any gene: 4. Germline lookup yields CDR1 SNHLY and CDR2 FYNGKV (reference sequence). The CDR3 protein is CASSFDRGSTGQLYF. Partial CDR3 DNA: TGTGCCAGCAGCTTCGACAGGGGAAGCACCGGGCAGCTCTAC.

Remarks on this clone: The gene symbols are mouse symbols. With the read ending 1 residue before the CDR3 end, the germline J gene is used to fill in that end. The V gene is TRBV26, the J gene TRBJ1-5; D call uncertain. Trimming left V 3 bases short and J 1 base short, with 4 bases between. The germline CDR1 and CDR2 sequences are KGHPV and FQNQEV (reference sequence). CDR3 length: 13 residues. The CDR3 DNA, read in part, is TGTGCCAGCAGTCTAGGAAACAACCAGGCTCCGCTT. Translation: CASSLGNNQAPL. The full CDR3 is CASSLGNNQAPLF.

Turning to this clone: Gene names denote mouse genes. Sequencing ends 1 residue short of the CDR3 end; the germline J gene provides the rest. This sequence joins TRBV26 and TRBJ1-6; D is ambiguous. TRBJ1-6 is marked as an open reading frame, function uncertain. The CDR3 sequence is 14 residues long. Germline loops: CDR1 KGHPV, CDR2 FQNQEV (reference sequence). V was clipped by 3 bases and J by 3 bases, with 6 bases between them. The CDR3 reads CASSLGHYNSPLYF. Incomplete CDR3 DNA: TGTGCCAGCAGTCTAGGGCACTATAATTCGCCCCTCTAC.

This clone appeared a few times. The gene symbols are mouse symbols. Read coverage stops 1 residue before the CDR3 terminus; the germline J gene supplies the remainder. The gene calls are TRBV13-3 and TRBJ2-4, with 7 bases lining up with TRBD2. Germline V gene sequence: CDR1 NNHDY, CDR2 SYVADS. The ends lost 5 bases at V and 3 bases at J; junction bases unmatched: 6. This CDR3 is 14 amino acids long. CDR3 in amino acids: CASRGGRGQNTLYF. The part of the CDR3 DNA that was read is TGTGCCAGCAGGGGGGGGAGAGGACAAAACACCTTGTAC.

Comment on this clone: Here the gene names and germline are mouse. From the germline J gene comes the end of the CDR3, since the read stops 1 residue before it. The rearrangement uses TRBV3 and TRBJ2-2, with D unresolved. Germline CDR1 and CDR2: SNHLY and FYNGKV (reference sequence). The CDR3 runs 14 residues. Trimming shortened V by 4 bases and J by 0 bases, and 6 bases separated the two germline ends. CDR3 loop: CASSSRANTGQLYF. CDR3 DNA, as far as it was read: TGTGCCAGCAGCTCCCGGGCAAACACCGGGCAGCTCTAC.

With regard to this clone: The gene names given are mouse names. The read comes to an end 1 residue before the CDR3 does, leaving the germline J gene to fill in the end. The chain recombines TRBV26 with TRBJ1-5, with 8 bases that match TRBD1. Germline-derived CDR1 and CDR2 are KGHPV and FQNQEV (reference sequence). The CDR3 loop spans 13 amino acids. The V and J ends lost 10 bases and 0 bases, in that order; junction bases with no gene match: 2. The CDR3 region is CATDRGNNQAPLF. Incomplete CDR3 DNA: TGTGCCACTGACAGGGGTAACAACCAGGCTCCGCTT.

This clone was seen only a few times. Gene names denote mouse genes. The CDR3 end lies 1 residue beyond the end of the read and is filled in from the germline J gene. The V call is TRBV5, the J call TRBJ2-1; TRBD1 matches 8 bases. Germline values: CDR1 LGHNA, CDR2 YNLKQL (reference sequence). V lost 0 bases, J lost 0 bases, and 4 bases stayed unmatched. This CDR3 is 17 amino acids long. The CDR3 bases that were read are TGTGCCAGCAGCCAAGATGGGACAGGCCATAACTATGCTGAGCAGTTC. This encodes CASSQDGTGHNYAEQF. The full CDR3 protein reads CASSQDGTGHNYAEQFF.

This clone showed up just a few times. Each gene name is a mouse one. The read terminates 1 residue before the CDR3 end, so the remaining end is supplied by the germline J gene. This sequence joins TRBV3 and TRBJ2-5, with a possible D match to TRBD2 (6 bases). This CDR3 spans 14 amino acids. V was trimmed by 2 bases and J by 3 bases, leaving 9 bases between them. Per germline, CDR1 SNHLY and CDR2 FYNGKV (reference sequence). The DNA read from the CDR3 is TGTGCCAGCAGCTTAATGCTGGGGCAAGACACCCAGTAC. It encodes CASSLMLGQDTQY. The full CDR3 sequence reads CASSLMLGQDTQYF.

In regard to this clone: Genes and germline come from the mouse. The read gets to within 1 residue of the CDR3 end, and the germline J gene fills in the rest. The chain uses TRBV12-2 and TRBJ2-5; a weak D match, TRBD2 (5 bases). V gave up 0 bases and J gave up 8 bases, with 11 bases separating them. Germline lookup yields CDR1 SGHLS and CDR2 HYDKME. The CDR3 sequence is 13 residues long. CDR3 loop: CASSLDAGSTQYF. The covered CDR3 bases are TGTGCCAGCTCTCTCGACGCTGGGAGCACCCAGTAC.

In its sample, this clone is large. Gene labels here are mouse ones. With the read ending 1 residue before the CDR3 end, the germline J gene is used to fill in that end. The rearrangement uses TRBV2 and TRBJ1-3; D unclear. The CDR3 has 15 residues. The germline CDR1 and CDR2 sequences are LGHNA and YSYQKL. V lost 0 bases, J lost 4 bases, and 10 bases lay in between. The sequenced CDR3 bases are TGTGCCAGCAGCCAAGATTCCGGGAGGGGAAATACGCTCTAT. Its translation is CASSQDSGRGNTLY. The entire CDR3 protein is CASSQDSGRGNTLYF.